This T cell receptor beta chain was profiled in a study of PD-1 blockade in classical Hodgkin lymphoma. Study findings and constraints: The study found complete responders had baseline diversity similar to newly diagnosed patients. TCR diversity rose significantly by C4D1 in CD4+ but not CD8+ cells. Exclusion was applied to patients who started nivolumab under 1 year after ASCT.

This clone was picked up one time. Its antigen is undetermined. This CDR3 comprises 12 residues. Germline V gives CDR1 GTSNPN, CDR2 SVGIG (reference sequence). Trimming took 4 bases from V and 4 from J, leaving 10 bases between them. Exposure to brentuximab vedotin varied, and each patient had relapsed following autologous stem cell transplantation. Sequencing was performed with immunoSEQ multiplex PCR; in TCRdb, only in-frame clones are kept and a portion is missing. The table lists approximately 99,000 clones, roughly 79% of them singletons. Material: peripheral blood mononuclear cells (PBMCs), obtained before the second cycle of nivolumab. The chain couples TRBV30 to TRBJ1-2; possibly TRBD1 for D (5 bases). The sequence came from a human donor with classical Hodgkin lymphoma. This CDR3 is CAWMGGGYGYTF. Written as DNA, the CDR3 is TGTGCCTGGATGGGGGGAGGCTATGGCTACACCTTC.